The 31 T cell receptor beta chains presented below share a single source sample, sequenced in a study of T cells after yellow fever vaccination. TCRdb reprocessed the 5' RACE reads with MiXCR, giving one entry per CDR3 protein. In the table there are around 110,000 distinct CDR3 sequences, 8.4% of which are singletons. This specimen consisted of CD8+ T cells sorted from PBMCs, obtained 45 days after the yellow fever booster vaccination. These receptors all stem from a man aged 25 to 40 who received the YFV17D yellow fever vaccine.

This clonotype was seen at least ten times. The chain has TRBV6-2 or TRBV6-3 and TRBJ2-1, with D tentatively TRBD1 or TRBD2 (5 bases each). CDR1 and CDR2 from the germline V gene are MNHEY and SVGEGT. Trimming took 2 bases from V and 2 from J, leaving 7 bases between them. The CDR3 extends over 14 amino acids. As DNA, the CDR3 is TGTGCCAGCAGTTACGGGGGACCCTACAATGAGCAGTTCTTC. As protein: CASSYGGPYNEQFF.

This clonotype was observed many times. The chain links TRBV6-5 to TRBJ2-7, with 9 bases lining up with TRBD2. Trimming at V came to 0 bases and at J to 2 bases, leaving 2 bases not matched to a gene. The CDR3 runs 15 residues. Germline CDR1 and CDR2: MNHEY and SVGAGI. CDR3 bases: TGTGCCAGCAGTTACTCAGCGGGAGGAACCTACGAGCAGTACTTC. This codes for CASSYSAGGTYEQYF.

This clonotype was recorded many times. The chain carries TRBV12-3 or TRBV12-4 and TRBJ2-1; no clear D gene. With 5 bases removed from V and 9 bases from J, the gap between germline ends came to 14 bases. The CDR3 has 13 residues. CDR3 loop: CASSPPVSLEQFF. DNA for the CDR3: TGTGCCAGCAGTCCTCCCGTCTCTCTTGAGCAGTTCTTC.

This clonotype came up many times. This chain uses TRBV15 with TRBJ2-7; D assignment may be TRBD1 or TRBD2 (5 bases each). The V gene lost 2 bases and the J gene lost 0 bases, with 8 bases spanning the gap. This CDR3 comprises 14 residues. The germline gives CDR1 LNHNV, CDR2 YYDKDF (reference sequence). The DNA for the CDR3 is TGTGCCACCAGCAGATGGGACCACTCCTACGAGCAGTACTTC. Translated: CATSRWDHSYEQYF. Filled out from reference TRBV15 and TRBJ2-7, the complete variable domain reads DAMVIQNPRYQVTQFGKPVTLSCSQTLNHNVMYWYQQKSSQAPKLLFHYYDKDFNNEADTPDNFQSRRPNTSFCFLDIRSPGLGDTAMYLCATSRWDHSYEQYFGPGTRLTVT.

As concerns this clonotype: A junction end diverges from the germline sequence, so it may reflect a read error. The chain recombines TRBV7-2 with TRBJ2-5; 10 positions agree with TRBD2. CDR3 size: 17 residues. Germline CDR1 SGHTA, CDR2 FQGNSA. The CDR3 region is CASSKRWTSGYHETQYF. The DNA for the CDR3 is TGTGCCAGCAGCAAAAGATGGACTAGCGGTTACCATGAGACCCAGTACTTC.

The V call is TRBV5-4, the J call TRBJ2-1, with TRBD2 identical over 7 bases. V dropped 6 bases and J dropped 4; count of bases not matched to a gene: 7. CDR1 SGHNT and CDR2 YYREEE come from the germline V gene (reference sequence). The CDR3 covers 14 residues. DNA of the CDR3: TGTGCCAGCACCCAAGTCGGGGGGTACAATGAGCAGTTCTTC. Protein sequence: CASTQVGGYNEQFF. The variable domain in full, with the rest retrieved from reference TRBV5-4 and TRBJ2-1, is ETGVTQSPTHLIKTRGQQVTLRCSSQSGHNTVSWYQQALGQGPQFIFQYYREEENGRGNFPPRFSGLQFPNYSSELNVNALELDDSALYLCASTQVGGYNEQFFGPGTRLTVL.

This clonotype was detected many times. V and J are TRBV27 and TRBJ2-7; maybe TRBD1 (5 bases). This CDR3 has 12 residues. The germline V gene encodes CDR1 MNHEY and CDR2 SMNVEV (reference sequence). Trimming took 4 bases from V and 6 from J, leaving 10 bases between them. CDR3: CASSSWGSEQYF. The DNA for the CDR3 is TGTGCCAGCAGTTCCTGGGGCTCCGAGCAGTACTTC.

This chain joins TRBV7-9 and TRBJ2-1; 7 bases match TRBD1. The ends lost 5 bases at V and 1 base at J; junction bases unmatched: 5. This CDR3 is built from 15 residues. The germline gives CDR1 SEHNR, CDR2 FQNEAQ (reference sequence). CDR3 DNA: TGTGCCAGCAGCCCTCGACAGGGTTCCTACAATGAGCAGTTCTTC. Protein product: CASSPRQGSYNEQFF.

This clonotype occurred many times. The genes are TRBV5-1 and TRBJ2-7; D gene unclear. CDR3 length: 15 amino acids. Germline assignment: CDR1 SGHRS and CDR2 YFSETQ. Trimming removed 4 bases at V and 6 bases at J, with 20 bases between. CDR3 sequence: CASSPNPNGFVEQYF. The CDR3 region has the DNA TGCGCCAGCAGCCCCAACCCCAACGGATTCGTCGAGCAGTACTTC. Based on the CDR3 plus reference TRBV5-1 and TRBJ2-7, the full variable domain is KAGVTQTPRYLIKTRGQQVTLSCSPISGHRSVSWYQQTPGQGLQFLFEYFSETQRNKGNFPGRFSGRQFSNSRSEMNVSTLELGDSALYLCASSPNPNGFVEQYFGPGTRLTVT.

This clonotype was observed at least ten times. V gene TRBV20-1 combines with J gene TRBJ2-1, with a tentative D call TRBD2 (5 bases). This CDR3 has 14 residues. Germline V gene sequence: CDR1 DFQATT, CDR2 SNEGSKA (reference sequence). V lost 6 bases to trimming and J lost 7 bases, with 19 bases between them. CDR3 nucleotide sequence: TGCAGTGCACAAATCGGTACGGGGTCTAATGAGCAGTTCTTC. This sequence encodes CSAQIGTGSNEQFF.

This clonotype was detected only a few times. This chain links TRBV7-9 with TRBJ2-5, with D perhaps TRBD1 (6 bases). The germline V gene encodes CDR1 SEHNR and CDR2 FQNEAQ (reference sequence). The germline V and J ends were trimmed by 1 base and 2 bases, with 11 bases remaining between them. The CDR3 contains 15 residues. The CDR3 reads CASSLGTDVQETQYF. Here the CDR3 DNA reads TGTGCCAGCAGCTTAGGGACAGATGTACAAGAGACCCAGTACTTC.

This clonotype was found many times. The chain links TRBV27 to TRBJ2-2; 11 bases fit TRBD2. Trimming cost V 7 bases and J 6 bases; bases outside gene matches: 7. Germline values: CDR1 MNHEY, CDR2 SMNVEV (reference sequence). This CDR3 spans 15 amino acids. The CDR3 reads CASTLLAGGPGELFF. The CDR3 DNA sequence: TGTGCCAGCACCCTGTTAGCGGGAGGGCCCGGGGAGCTGTTTTTT.

This clonotype was observed at least ten times. The V gene is TRBV12-3 or TRBV12-4, the J gene TRBJ2-1; 7 positions agree with TRBD2. V lost 6 bases, J lost 6 bases, and 11 bases stayed unmatched. The CDR3 has 15 residues. As DNA, the CDR3 is TGTGCCAGCAGCCATCCCCCTAGCGGTTCCAATGAGCAGTTCTTC. The encoded protein is CASSHPPSGSNEQFF.

The chain uses TRBV28 and TRBJ2-5; D not resolved. CDR1 and CDR2 (germline): MDHEN, SYDVKM. The CDR3 loop spans 14 amino acids. V gave up 3 bases and J gave up 0 bases, with 8 bases separating them. The CDR3, as DNA: TGTGCCAGCAGTTTTGAGGCATACCAAGAGACCCAGTACTTC. Protein sequence: CASSFEAYQETQYF.

This clonotype was found many times. V and J are TRBV3-1 and TRBJ1-5; perhaps TRBD1 as D (5 bases). The CDR3 runs to 14 residues. The V end was cut by 1 base, the J end by 4 bases, with 8 bases between. Per germline, CDR1 LGHDT and CDR2 YNNKEL (reference sequence). The CDR3 is CASSQVGRNQPQHF. The CDR3 nucleotides are TGTGCCAGCAGCCAAGTGGGACGGAATCAGCCCCAGCATTTT.

This clonotype was seen many times. The rearrangement uses TRBV4-3 and TRBJ2-2; TRBD2 aligns across 10 bases. The V gene end was trimmed by 0 bases and the J gene end by 1 base; junction bases not matched to a gene: 11. CDR1 LGHNA and CDR2 YSLEER come from the germline V gene. The CDR3 has 20 residues. CDR3 bases: TGCGCCAGCAGCCAAGATTCCCTTCTACGACTAGCGGGGAACACCGGGGAGCTGTTTTTT. It specifies CASSQDSLLRLAGNTGELFF.

This clonotype was seen once. Just one base apart from a much larger clone, this may be a read error. The chain carries TRBV9 and TRBJ2-3; 7 bases fit TRBD1. The CDR3 is made up of 14 amino acids. Germline loops: CDR1 SGDLS, CDR2 YYNGEE. CDR3 loop: CASIVEQGMDTQYF. In DNA form, the CDR3 reads TGTGCCAGCATCGTAGAACAGGGGATGGATACGCAGTATTTT.

This rearrangement joins TRBV10-3 to TRBJ2-3; D might be TRBD1 (6 bases). This CDR3 comprises 14 residues. With 6 bases removed from V and 1 base from J, the gap between germline ends came to 11 bases. The germline V gene has CDR1 ENHRY and CDR2 SYGVKD. The CDR3 nucleotides read TGTGCCATCAGCCAGACAGGCCGCACAGATACGCAGTATTTT. It codes for CAISQTGRTDTQYF.

This clonotype was seen repeatedly, ten times or more. The V call is TRBV27, the J call TRBJ2-7, with 10 bases matching TRBD1. V was clipped by 5 bases and J by 3 bases; unmatched bases: 4. The CDR3 is 14 amino acids. Germline V gene sequence: CDR1 MNHEY, CDR2 SMNVEV (reference sequence). In DNA, the CDR3 is TGTGCCAGCAGTCCCGGGACAGGGGTCTACGAGCAGTACTTC. It translates to CASSPGTGVYEQYF.

The V call is TRBV29-1, the J call TRBJ2-1; 16 bases align to TRBD2. The CDR3 covers 17 residues. Germline V CDR1 and CDR2: SQVTM, ANQGSEA. V shed 4 bases, J shed 8 bases, and the junction held 11 bases outside the gene matches. Written as DNA, the CDR3 is TGCAGCGTTGTGGGACTAGCGGGAGGGATTGTTTGGGATGAGCAGTTCTTC. Protein sequence: CSVVGLAGGIVWDEQFF.

This clonotype was seen many times. The V call is TRBV7-9, the J call TRBJ1-1; D unclear. Germline assignment: CDR1 SEHNR and CDR2 FQNEAQ (reference sequence). The CDR3 is 11 amino acids. The V end was cut by 1 base, the J end by 7 bases, with 4 bases between. CDR3 amino acids: CASSLGGEAFF. CDR3 sequence (DNA): TGTGCCAGCAGCTTAGGGGGTGAAGCTTTCTTT.

In this sample, this clonotype turned up many times. This chain uses TRBV7-9 with TRBJ2-1; TRBD2 might be the D (6 bases). The V gene's germline CDR1 is SEHNR and CDR2 FQNEAQ (reference sequence). The CDR3 length is 13 residues. V lost 7 bases and J 5 bases, leaving 12 bases between the germline ends. The CDR3 nucleotides read TGTGCCAGCATCCCCGGGGGTCACAATGAGCAGTTCTTC. Protein sequence: CASIPGGHNEQFF.

This clonotype was recorded at least ten times. The chain couples TRBV20-1 to TRBJ2-1, with D possibly called TRBD1 or TRBD2 (5 bases each). The CDR3 loop spans 14 amino acids. The V and J ends lost 5 bases and 2 bases respectively, with 13 bases between them. Germline V lookup: CDR1 DFQATT, CDR2 SNEGSKA (reference sequence). CDR3 loop: CSARDLSTYNEQFF. CDR3 DNA sequence: TGCAGTGCTCGGGACCTCAGTACCTACAATGAGCAGTTCTTC.

This clonotype was picked up many times. The rearrangement uses TRBV25-1 and TRBJ2-7; the D gene is possibly TRBD2 (6 bases). From germline, CDR1 is MGHDK and CDR2 SYGVNS. Trimming took off 4 bases at V and 0 bases at J, with 13 bases between the two ends. The CDR3 extends over 15 amino acids. For the CDR3, the DNA is TGTGCCAGCAGTGGCGGGACGATTAGCTCCTACGAGCAGTACTTC. Translating it yields CASSGGTISSYEQYF.

This clonotype was counted at least ten times. The chain employs TRBV7-9 and TRBJ2-1; 7 bases agree with TRBD2. Germline V gene sequence: CDR1 SEHNR, CDR2 FQNEAQ (reference sequence). The CDR3 extends over 17 amino acids. V lost 5 bases to trimming and J lost 8 bases; unmatched junction nucleotides: 18. CDR3 DNA sequence: TGTGCCAGCAGCGATTCGTCGGGACTATTGGGTGGGTATGAGCAGTTCTTC. It codes for CASSDSSGLLGGYEQFF.

This clonotype was found many times. The rearrangement joins TRBV24-1 to TRBJ2-1, with D possibly being TRBD2 (5 bases). Germline CDR1 reads KGHDR; CDR2 reads SFDVKD. The CDR3 sequence is 15 residues long. Trimming stripped 4 bases from V and 1 base from J, with 10 bases between. The CDR3 protein is CATSDQSGSYNEQFF. In DNA, the CDR3 is TGTGCCACCAGTGACCAAAGCGGATCCTACAATGAGCAGTTCTTC.

At least ten counts were recorded for this clonotype. This chain connects TRBV12-3 or TRBV12-4 to TRBJ1-5, with D possibly matching TRBD1 (5 bases). The CDR3 contains 14 residues. Trimming stripped 2 bases from V and 2 bases from J, with 7 bases between. CDR3 residues: CASSLQGGNQPQHF. As DNA, the CDR3 is TGTGCCAGCAGTTTACAGGGTGGCAATCAGCCCCAGCATTTT.

Regarding this clonotype: This may stem from a read error, because a much larger clone lies one nucleotide away. V and J are TRBV5-6 and TRBJ2-2; TRBD1 matches 12 bases. The CDR3 totals 19 residues. From germline, CDR1 is SGHDT and CDR2 YYEEEE. The CDR3 loop is CASSPGTGGAVFRTGDLFF. The CDR3 DNA follows: TGTGCCAGCAGCCCCGGGACAGGGGGCGCAGTTTTTCGTACCGGGGATCTGTTTTTT.

This clonotype showed up many times. The chain joins TRBV6-1 to TRBJ2-7, with D perhaps matching TRBD2 (5 bases). The CDR3 sequence is 15 residues long. CDR1 is MNHNS and CDR2 is SASEGT in the germline V gene. V lost 10 bases and J 3 bases, leaving 22 bases between the germline ends. The CDR3 sequence: CATARLHRLSYEQYF. As DNA, the CDR3 is TGTGCCACCGCCAGACTCCACCGACTAAGCTACGAGCAGTACTTC.

In its sample, this clonotype was seen a few times. The gene calls are TRBV20-1 and TRBJ2-1; unclear D gene. The germline V gene encodes CDR1 DFQATT and CDR2 SNEGSKA (reference sequence). Deletions cut 1 base from V and 3 bases from J, with 4 bases between. The length of the CDR3 is 12 residues. CDR3 coding DNA: TGCAGTGCTAGAGTCATCTACAATGAGCAGTTCTTC. This gives the protein CSARVIYNEQFF.

This clonotype was observed many times. V and J are TRBV15 and TRBJ2-1; D is possibly TRBD2 (5 bases). This CDR3 region has 13 residues. From germline, CDR1 is LNHNV and CDR2 YYDKDF (reference sequence). Trimming removed 5 bases from V and 5 bases from J, with 10 bases in between. The CDR3 loop is CATSVWTDNEQFF. CDR3 DNA sequence: TGTGCCACCAGCGTATGGACTGACAATGAGCAGTTCTTC.